This T cell receptor beta chain was obtained from a study of molecular identifiers for immune sequencing clone quantification. Overall study context: Replicates split RNA from around 20,000 or 100,000 naive CD8 cells five ways, and the researchers sequenced four portions. Study-wide results and caveats: Highly expanded clone sizes could be underestimated through barcode sharing by identical TCR molecules. Clones that had above 20 RNA copies took up over 99% of effector molecules but under 1% in naive cells.

About this clonotype: What it binds is unknown.

TCRdb fed the PCR reads into MiXCR, producing one record per CDR3 protein. The sample records approximately 320,000 distinct CDR3 sequences, roughly 24% being singletons. CDR1 SGHTA and CDR2 FQGTGA come from the germline V gene. V trimming: 5 bases; J trimming: 3 bases; junction bases outside the gene matches: 5. The CDR3 covers 15 residues. The genes are TRBV7-3 and TRBJ2-3, with 10 positions matching TRBD2. The source material was naive CD8+ T cells from blood, with Jurkat cell RNA spiked in. Subset in this sample: FACS-sorted CD8+CD4-CCR7+CD45RA+ naive T cells. This receptor was taken from a human donor in good health. Some libraries in this study had Jurkat cell RNA spiked in. CDR3 residues: CASSVGLAVTDTQYF. CDR3 in DNA: TGTGCCAGCAGCGTAGGACTAGCGGTGACAGATACGCAGTATTTT.